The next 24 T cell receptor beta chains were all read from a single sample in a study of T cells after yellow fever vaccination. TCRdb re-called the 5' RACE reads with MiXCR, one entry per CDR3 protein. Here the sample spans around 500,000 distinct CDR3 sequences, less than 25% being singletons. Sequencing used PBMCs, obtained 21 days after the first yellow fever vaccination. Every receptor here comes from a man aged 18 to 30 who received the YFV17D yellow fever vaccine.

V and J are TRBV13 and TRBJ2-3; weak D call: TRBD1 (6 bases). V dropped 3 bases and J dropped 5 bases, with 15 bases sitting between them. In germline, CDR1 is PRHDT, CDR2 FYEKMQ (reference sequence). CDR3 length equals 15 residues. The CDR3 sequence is CASSFPTGSRDTQYF. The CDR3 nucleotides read TGTGCCAGCAGCTTTCCCACAGGGTCGCGAGATACGCAGTATTTT.

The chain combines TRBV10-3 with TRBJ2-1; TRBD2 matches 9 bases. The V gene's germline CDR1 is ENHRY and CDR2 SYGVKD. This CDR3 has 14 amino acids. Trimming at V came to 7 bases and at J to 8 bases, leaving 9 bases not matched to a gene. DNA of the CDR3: TGTGCCATCACGACTAGCGGCGGGGGGTATGAGCAGTTCTTC. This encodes CAITTSGGGYEQFF.

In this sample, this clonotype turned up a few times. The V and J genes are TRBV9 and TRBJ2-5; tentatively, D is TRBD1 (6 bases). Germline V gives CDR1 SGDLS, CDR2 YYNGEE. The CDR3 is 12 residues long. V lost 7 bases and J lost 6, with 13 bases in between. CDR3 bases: TGTGCCAGCGGTGGGGGCGTACAGACCCAGTACTTC. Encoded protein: CASGGGVQTQYF. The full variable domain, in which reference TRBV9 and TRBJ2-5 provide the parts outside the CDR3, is DSGVTQTPKHLITATGQRVTLRCSPRSGDLSVYWYQQSLDQGLQFLIQYYNGEERAKGNILERFSAQQFPDLHSELNLSSLELGDSALYFCASGGGVQTQYFGPGTRLLVL.

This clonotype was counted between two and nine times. CDR3 bases: TGTGCCAGCAGTGGGCTAGGGGGCCGAGCCAAAAACATTCAGTACTTC. Translated, it gives CASSGLGGRAKNIQYF. The gene calls are TRBV2 and TRBJ2-4; TRBD1 matches at 7 bases. The germline gives CDR1 SNHLY, CDR2 FYNNEI. Germline trimming cut 4 bases from V and 0 bases from J; bases unmatched to any gene: 6. This CDR3 contains 16 residues.

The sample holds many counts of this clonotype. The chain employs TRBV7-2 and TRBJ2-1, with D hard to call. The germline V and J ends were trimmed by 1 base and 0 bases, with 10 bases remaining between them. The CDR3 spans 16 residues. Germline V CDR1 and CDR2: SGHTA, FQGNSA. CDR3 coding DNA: TGTGCCAGCAGCTTAGTGGCGCAGCGCTCCTACAATGAGCAGTTCTTC. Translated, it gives CASSLVAQRSYNEQFF.

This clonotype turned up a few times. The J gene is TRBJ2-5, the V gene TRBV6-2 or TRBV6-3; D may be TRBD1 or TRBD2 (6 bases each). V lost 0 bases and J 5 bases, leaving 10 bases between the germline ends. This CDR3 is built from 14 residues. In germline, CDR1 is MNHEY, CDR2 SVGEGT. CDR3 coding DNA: TGTGCCAGCAGTTACTCAGGGGGGATGGAGACCCAGTACTTC. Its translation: CASSYSGGMETQYF.

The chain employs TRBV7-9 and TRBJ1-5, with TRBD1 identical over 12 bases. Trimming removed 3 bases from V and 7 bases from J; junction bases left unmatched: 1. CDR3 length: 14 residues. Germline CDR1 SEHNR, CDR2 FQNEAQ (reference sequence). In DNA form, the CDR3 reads TGTGCCAGCAGCTTGGGACAGGGGGCCCAGCCCCAGCATTTT. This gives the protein CASSLGQGAQPQHF. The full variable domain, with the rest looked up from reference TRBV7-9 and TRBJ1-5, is DTGVSQNPRHKITKRGQNVTFRCDPISEHNRLYWYRQTLGQGPEFLTYFQNEAQLEKSRLLSDRFSAERPKGSFSTLEIQRTEQGDSAMYLCASSLGQGAQPQHFGDGTRLSIL.

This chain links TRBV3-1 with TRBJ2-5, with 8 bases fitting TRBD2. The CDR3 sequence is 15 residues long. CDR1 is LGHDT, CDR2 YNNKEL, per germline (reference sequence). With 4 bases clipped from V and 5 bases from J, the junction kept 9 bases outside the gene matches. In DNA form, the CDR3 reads TGTGCCAGCAGCCCCGGATCCGGGACTAGTGAGACCCAGTACTTC. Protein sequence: CASSPGSGTSETQYF.

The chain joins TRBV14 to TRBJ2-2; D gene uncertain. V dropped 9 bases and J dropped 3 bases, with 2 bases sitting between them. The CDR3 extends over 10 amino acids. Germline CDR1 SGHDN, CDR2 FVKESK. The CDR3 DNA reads TGTGCCAGTCACACCGGGGAGCTGTTTTTT. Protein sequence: CASHTGELFF.

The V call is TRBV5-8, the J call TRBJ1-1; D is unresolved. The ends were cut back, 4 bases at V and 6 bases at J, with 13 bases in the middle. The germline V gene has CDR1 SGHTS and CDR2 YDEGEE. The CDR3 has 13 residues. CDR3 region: CASSREREAEAFF. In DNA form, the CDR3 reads TGTGCCAGCAGCCGAGAAAGGGAGGCTGAAGCTTTCTTT.

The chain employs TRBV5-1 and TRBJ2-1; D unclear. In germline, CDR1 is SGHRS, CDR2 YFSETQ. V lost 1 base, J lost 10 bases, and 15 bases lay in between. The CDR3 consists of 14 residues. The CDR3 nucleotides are TGCGCCAGCAGCTTGTCGGTGGCCCTTGGGGAGCAGTTCTTC. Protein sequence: CASSLSVALGEQFF.

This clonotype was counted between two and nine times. The CDR3 is CASSYGSVEQFF. CDR3 coding DNA: TGTGCCAGCAGTTACGGGTCCGTTGAGCAGTTCTTC. This sequence joins TRBV6-2 or TRBV6-3 and TRBJ2-1; D is uncertain. The CDR3 runs to 12 residues. CDR1 is MNHEY and CDR2 is SVGEGT in the germline V gene. The V gene lost 2 bases and the J gene lost 9 bases, with 8 bases spanning the gap.

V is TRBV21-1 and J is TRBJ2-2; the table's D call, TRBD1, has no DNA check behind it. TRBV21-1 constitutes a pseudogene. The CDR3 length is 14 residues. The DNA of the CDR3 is TGTGCCAGCAGCAAAGGGAAGGGGTCCGGGGAGCTGTTTTTT. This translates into CASSKGKGSGELFF.

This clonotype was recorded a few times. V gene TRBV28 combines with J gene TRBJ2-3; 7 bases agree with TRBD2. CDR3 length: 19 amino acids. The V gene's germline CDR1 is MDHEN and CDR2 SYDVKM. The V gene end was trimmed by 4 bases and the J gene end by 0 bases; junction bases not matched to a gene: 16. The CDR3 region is CASSSPWGGVRASTDTQYF. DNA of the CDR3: TGTGCCAGCAGTTCCCCCTGGGGGGGGGTTCGTGCTAGCACAGATACGCAGTATTTT.

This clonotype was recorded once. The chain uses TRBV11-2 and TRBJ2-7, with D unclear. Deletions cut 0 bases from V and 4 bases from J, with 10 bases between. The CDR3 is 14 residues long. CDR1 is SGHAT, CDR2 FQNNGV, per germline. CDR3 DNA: TGTGCCAGCAGCTTAGACGGATCCCATTACGAGCAGTACTTC. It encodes CASSLDGSHYEQYF.

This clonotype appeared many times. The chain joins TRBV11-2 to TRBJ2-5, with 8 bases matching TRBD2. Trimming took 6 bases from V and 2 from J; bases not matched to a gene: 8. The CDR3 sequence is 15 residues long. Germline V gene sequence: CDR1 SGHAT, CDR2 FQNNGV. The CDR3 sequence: CASSRPGGRQETQYF. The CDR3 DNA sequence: TGTGCCAGCAGTCGGCCGGGGGGGCGTCAAGAGACCCAGTACTTC. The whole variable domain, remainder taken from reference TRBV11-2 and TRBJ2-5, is EAGVAQSPRYKIIEKRQSVAFWCNPISGHATLYWYQQILGQGPKLLIQFQNNGVVDDSQLPKDRFSAERLKGVDSTLKIQPAKLEDSAVYLCASSRPGGRQETQYFGPGTRLLVL.

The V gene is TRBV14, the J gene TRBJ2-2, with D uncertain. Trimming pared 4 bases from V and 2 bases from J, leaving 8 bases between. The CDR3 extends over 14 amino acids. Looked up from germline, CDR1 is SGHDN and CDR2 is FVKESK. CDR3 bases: TGTGCCAGCAGCCCAATAATTAACACCGGGGAGCTGTTTTTT. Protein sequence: CASSPIINTGELFF. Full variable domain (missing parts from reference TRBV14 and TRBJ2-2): EAGVTQFPSHSVIEKGQTVTLRCDPISGHDNLYWYRRVMGKEIKFLLHFVKESKQDESGMPNNRFLAERTGGTYSTLKVQPAELEDSGVYFCASSPIINTGELFFGEGSRLTVL.

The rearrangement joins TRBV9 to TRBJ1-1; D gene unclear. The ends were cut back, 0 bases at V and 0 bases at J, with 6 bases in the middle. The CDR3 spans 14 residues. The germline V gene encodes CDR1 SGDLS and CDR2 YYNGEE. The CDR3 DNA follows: TGTGCCAGCAGCGTAGATTCGGTGAACACTGAAGCTTTCTTT. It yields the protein CASSVDSVNTEAFF.

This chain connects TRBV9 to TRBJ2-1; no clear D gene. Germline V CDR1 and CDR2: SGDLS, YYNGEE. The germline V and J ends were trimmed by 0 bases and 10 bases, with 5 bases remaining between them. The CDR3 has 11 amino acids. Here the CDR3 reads CASSVEAEQFF. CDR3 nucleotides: TGTGCCAGCAGCGTAGAGGCGGAGCAGTTCTTC.

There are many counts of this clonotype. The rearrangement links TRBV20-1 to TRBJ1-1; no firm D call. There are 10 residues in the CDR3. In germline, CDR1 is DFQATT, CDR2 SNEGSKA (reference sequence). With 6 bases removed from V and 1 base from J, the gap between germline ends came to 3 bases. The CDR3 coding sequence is TGCAGTGCCAAGAACACTGAAGCTTTCTTT. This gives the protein CSAKNTEAFF.

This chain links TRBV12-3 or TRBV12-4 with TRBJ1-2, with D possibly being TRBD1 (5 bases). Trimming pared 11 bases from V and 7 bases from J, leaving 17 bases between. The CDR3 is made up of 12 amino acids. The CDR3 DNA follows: TGTGCCGCCGGGGGTGCGGGGGGTGGCTACACCTTC. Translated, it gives CAAGGAGGGYTF.

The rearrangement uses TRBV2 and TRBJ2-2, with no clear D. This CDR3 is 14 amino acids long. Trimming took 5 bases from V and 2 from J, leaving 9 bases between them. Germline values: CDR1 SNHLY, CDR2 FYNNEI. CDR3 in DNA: TGTGCCAGCAGTAAGGACGGCAACACCGGGGAGCTGTTTTTT. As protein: CASSKDGNTGELFF.

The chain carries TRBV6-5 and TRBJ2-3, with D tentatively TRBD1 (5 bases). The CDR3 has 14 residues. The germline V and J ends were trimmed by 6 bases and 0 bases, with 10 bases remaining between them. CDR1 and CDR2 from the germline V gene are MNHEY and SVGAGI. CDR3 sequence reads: CASRLDSSTDTQYF. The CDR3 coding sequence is TGTGCCAGCAGACTCGACAGTAGCACAGATACGCAGTATTTT.

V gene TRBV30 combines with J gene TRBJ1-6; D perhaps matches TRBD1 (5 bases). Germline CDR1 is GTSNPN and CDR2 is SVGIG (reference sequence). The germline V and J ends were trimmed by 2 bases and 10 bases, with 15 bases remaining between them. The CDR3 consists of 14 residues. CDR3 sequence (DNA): TGTGCCTGGAGTAGGACGGGGGTGAGCTCACCCCTCCACTTT. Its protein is CAWSRTGVSSPLHF.